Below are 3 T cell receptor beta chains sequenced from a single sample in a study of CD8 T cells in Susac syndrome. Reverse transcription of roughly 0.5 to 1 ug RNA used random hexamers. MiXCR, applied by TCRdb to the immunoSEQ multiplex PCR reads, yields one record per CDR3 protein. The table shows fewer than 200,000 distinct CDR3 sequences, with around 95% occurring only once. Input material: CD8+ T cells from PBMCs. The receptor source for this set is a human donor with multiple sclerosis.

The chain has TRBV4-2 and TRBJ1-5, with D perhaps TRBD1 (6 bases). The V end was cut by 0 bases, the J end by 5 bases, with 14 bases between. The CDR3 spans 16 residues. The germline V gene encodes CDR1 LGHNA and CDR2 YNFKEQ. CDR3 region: CASSQDLGAGDQPQHF. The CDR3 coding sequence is TGTGCCAGCAGCCAAGATCTGGGGGCGGGGGATCAGCCCCAGCATTTT.

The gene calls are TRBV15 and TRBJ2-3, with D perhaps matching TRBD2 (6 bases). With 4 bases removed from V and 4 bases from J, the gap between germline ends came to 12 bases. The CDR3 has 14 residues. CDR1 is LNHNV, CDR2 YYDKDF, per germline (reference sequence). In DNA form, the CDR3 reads TGTGCCACCAGCACGACTAGTGGGGCAGATACGCAGTATTTT. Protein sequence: CATSTTSGADTQYF.

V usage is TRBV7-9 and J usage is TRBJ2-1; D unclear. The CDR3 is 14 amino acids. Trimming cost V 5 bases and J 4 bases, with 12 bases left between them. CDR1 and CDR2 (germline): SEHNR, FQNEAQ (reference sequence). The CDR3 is CASSPTDRYNEQFF. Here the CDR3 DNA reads TGTGCCAGCAGCCCCACAGACCGGTACAATGAGCAGTTCTTC. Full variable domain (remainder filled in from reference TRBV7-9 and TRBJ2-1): DTGVSQNPRHKITKRGQNVTFRCDPISEHNRLYWYRQTLGQGPEFLTYFQNEAQLEKSRLLSDRFSAERPKGSFSTLEIQRTEQGDSAMYLCASSPTDRYNEQFFGPGTRLTVL.